This T cell receptor beta chain was obtained from a study of shared clonotypes between healthy human individuals. Cells designated naive CD8 were CD45RO-negative and were positively selected for CCR7, with terminally differentiated effector memory CD45RA+ cells excluded. Study conclusions and caveats: Although depth was large, rarefaction showed that sequencing of the sorted subsets was incomplete.

As for this clone: The antigen remains undetermined.

The germline gives CDR1 SGDLS, CDR2 YYNGEE. The CDR3 has 17 amino acids. V lost 3 bases, J lost 1 base, and 16 bases lay in between. Clones were read by immunoSEQ multiplex PCR, and TCRdb kept only the in-frame ones, dropping some. The table records about 2 million clones, roughly 95% of them present only once. This receptor was taken from a man between 18 and 35 years old in good health. This chain links TRBV9 with TRBJ2-2; a weak D match, TRBD2 (6 bases). The material sequenced was naive CD8+ T cells sorted from blood. The CDR3 DNA reads as TGTGCCAGCAGCGCCGGGCCTAGGGACTTGAACACCGGGGAGCTGTTTTTT. It translates to CASSAGPRDLNTGELFF.